This T cell receptor beta chain was profiled in a study of blood T cell repertoires in COVID-19. Study details: Both acute and convalescent COVID-19 samples were obtained from the United States, Italy and Spain. T cells, B-cell-depleted T cells, or PBMCs supplied cDNA or gDNA.

Per the original data handling: Amplification from reference gene primers served as the basis for estimated nucleated cell counts. Method: immunoSEQ multiplex PCR; TCRdb's copy keeps in-frame clones and lacks some. Clonal size and the V and J genes are those of that table, whereas D and trimming came from the DNA. The sample includes 140,000 to 150,000 clones, around 82% of them seen just once. V was trimmed by 0 bases and J by 9 bases, leaving 15 bases between them. Germline CDR1 is LGHDT and CDR2 is YNNKEL (reference sequence). The CDR3 consists of 15 residues. The rearrangement joins TRBV3-1 (or the pseudogene TRBV3-2) to TRBJ1-5; D is unresolved. Sequenced sample: peripheral blood. This receptor was identified in a human donor in a cohort sampled during active COVID-19. This CDR3 reads CASSQDHTQASPQHF. The CDR3 bases are TGTGCCAGCAGCCAAGATCACACCCAGGCTTCGCCCCAGCATTTT.